These T cell receptor beta chains were read from a single sample in a study of breast tumors, draining lymph nodes, adjacent tissues. TCRdb processed the multiplex PCR reads anew with MiXCR; each CDR3 protein has one entry. The sample carries under 70,000 distinct CDR3 sequences, about 40% recorded once. The sample taken for sequencing was breast tumor tissue. The receptors shown here come from a female donor with breast cancer. Some clones in this sample may be carry-over from other donors' samples. CDR3s include the opening cysteine and the closing phenylalanine or tryptophan. D genes are given only for firm matches. Clone size is given for some rows only: seen once, a few or many times, or a class if the clone is expanded.

D | J | V | size | CDR3 | DNA
- | TRBJ2-6 | TRBV7-2 | - | CASTAQGTANVLTF | TGTGCCAGCACCGCCCAGGGCACGGCCAACGTCCTGACTTTC
TRBD2 | TRBJ2-5 | TRBV7-2 | many | CASSLGVVSGAVETQYF | TGTGCCAGCAGCTTAGGTGTTGTTAGCGGGGCTGTGGAGACCCAGTACTTC
- | TRBJ1-6 | TRBV7-9 | once | CASSLRSSPYNSPLHF | TGCGCCAGCAGCTTACGGAGCAGCCCCTATAATTCACCCCTCCACTTT
- | TRBJ2-5 | TRBV6-2/TRBV6-3 | - | CASSCLRGQETQYF | TGTGCCAGCAGTTGCCTCAGGGGCCAAGAGACCCAGTACTTC
TRBD2 | TRBJ2-7 | TRBV4-1 | many | CASSQDPGQLADASYEQYF | TGCGCCAGCAGCCAAGATCCGGGCCAACTAGCGGATGCATCCTACGAGCAGTACTTC
TRBD1 | TRBJ2-5 | TRBV7-9 | many | CASSLLPGQVIYF | TGTGCCAGCAGCTTACTGCCAGGACAGGTCATTTACTTC
- | TRBJ1-1 | TRBV7-7 | - | CASSLISRGGQALF | TGTGCTAGCAGCTTAATTTCGAGGGGAGGGCAAGCTCTCTTT
- | TRBJ1-5 | TRBV11-2 | - | CASSLGGGSNYNEPQHF | TGTGCCAGCAGCTTAGGAGGGGGGTCAAACTACAATGAGCCCCAGCATTTT
- | TRBJ2-1 | TRBV30 | many | CAEGEGYYNEQFF | TGTGCCGAGGGGGAGGGCTACTACAATGAGCAGTTCTTC
TRBD1 | TRBJ2-5 | TRBV19 | many | CASAGAGTDKETQYF | TGTGCCAGTGCCGGTGCCGGGACAGATAAAGAGACCCAGTACTTC
- | TRBJ1-2 | TRBV27 | many | CASSSNTIYGYTF | TGTGCCAGCAGTTCAAACACAATCTATGGCTACACCTTC
TRBD1 | TRBJ1-5 | TRBV25-1 | - | CASSEVTGGENQPQHF | TGTGCCAGCAGTGAGGTGACAGGGGGCGAAAATCAGCCCCAGCATTTT
- | TRBJ1-5 | TRBV7-8 | once | CASSPGTGQYQPQHF | TGTGCCAGCAGTCCCGGGACTGGACAGTATCAGCCCCAGCATTTT
TRBD1 | TRBJ2-5 | TRBV7-3 | - | CASSLVGQAQETQYF | TGTGCCAGCAGCTTGGTGGGACAGGCTCAAGAGACCCAGTACTTC
- | TRBJ2-1 | TRBV5-6 | many | CASSLGPNNEQFF | TGTGCCAGCAGCTTGGGGCCCAACAATGAGCAGTTCTTC
- | TRBJ1-6 | TRBV11-3 | many | CASSAMWRSSYNSPLHF | TGTGCCAGCAGCGCTATGTGGAGAAGCTCCTATAATTCACCCCTCCACTTT
TRBD1 | TRBJ2-6 | TRBV12-3/TRBV12-4 | - | CASNIKTGAGANVLTF | TGTGCCAGCAACATTAAGACAGGGGCTGGGGCCAACGTCCTGACTTTC
- | TRBJ1-1 | TRBV11-2 | - | CASSLTGANTEAFF | TGTGCCAGCAGCTTAACAGGAGCCAACACTGAAGCTTTCTTT
TRBD2 | TRBJ2-5 | TRBV29-1 | many | CSVGGGETQYF | TGCAGCGTTGGGGGGGGGGAAACCCAGTACTTC
- | TRBJ1-1 | TRBV20-1 | - | CSAREDGNTEAFF | TGCAGTGCTAGAGAGGACGGAAACACTGAAGCTTTCTTT
TRBD2 | TRBJ2-5 | TRBV7-2 | many | CASSFMGLAGRGEPQYF | TGTGCCAGCAGCTTCATGGGACTAGCGGGAAGGGGGGAGCCCCAGTACTTC
TRBD1 | TRBJ2-7 | TRBV5-6 | many | CASSPITGGSSEQYF | TGTGCCAGCAGCCCGATAACAGGGGGATCTTCCGAGCAGTACTTC
TRBD1 | TRBJ2-7 | TRBV13 | - | CASSLGTGVPYEQYF | TGTGCCAGCAGCTTAGGGACAGGGGTCCCCTACGAGCAGTACTTC
TRBD2 | TRBJ2-2 | TRBV29-1 | - | CSARDPGTSGNTGELFF | TGCAGTGCTAGAGATCCTGGGACTAGCGGGAACACCGGGGAGCTGTTTTTT
- | TRBJ2-7 | TRBV20-1 | many | CSASDGQTSEQYF | TGCAGTGCTAGTGACGGACAAACTTCCGAGCAGTACTTC
- | TRBJ2-5 | TRBV19 | - | CASSGYSAREETQYF | TGTGCCAGTAGCGGATATAGCGCCCGGGAAGAGACCCAGTACTTC
TRBD1 | TRBJ2-7 | TRBV15 | medium-sized | CATSSWTGGVYEQYF | TGTGCCACCAGCAGCTGGACAGGGGGCGTCTACGAGCAGTACTTC
- | TRBJ1-2 | TRBV25-1 | few | CASSDRGTYYGYTF | TGTGCCAGCAGTGACCGGGGAACCTACTATGGCTACACCTTC
TRBD2 | TRBJ2-7 | TRBV10-3 | many | CAISHSGRGYEQYF | TGTGCCATCAGCCATAGCGGGAGGGGCTACGAGCAGTACTTC
- | TRBJ2-5 | TRBV25-1 | - | CASSDKGGGTGQETQYF | TGTGCCAGCAGTGACAAGGGGGGGGGCACAGGCCAAGAGACCCAGTACTTC
TRBD1 | TRBJ1-6 | TRBV5-1 | - | CASSSRPDRGGNSPLHF | TGCGCCAGCAGCTCCCGCCCGGACAGGGGCGGTAATTCACCCCTCCACTTT
TRBD2 | TRBJ2-7 | TRBV7-2 | - | CASSTYLAGVGTSGTEQYF | TGTGCCAGCAGCACATATCTAGCGGGGGTTGGGACTAGCGGGACCGAGCAGTACTTC
- | TRBJ2-5 | TRBV7-8 | - | CASSSQGARHEQETQYF | TGTGCCAGCAGCTCCCAGGGAGCCAGGCACGAGCAAGAGACCCAGTACTTC
- | TRBJ2-2 | TRBV5-8 | many | CASSLGRGGTGELFF | TGTGCCAGCAGCTTGGGCAGGGGGGGCACCGGGGAGCTGTTTTTT
- | TRBJ1-5 | TRBV6-6 | - | CASSPTDRQYEHF | TGTGCCAGCAGTCCGACGGACCGACAGTACGAGCATTTT
- | TRBJ1-1 | TRBV4-2 | few | CASSQAGGGRNTEAFF | TGTGCCAGCAGCCAAGCCGGAGGGGGTAGGAACACTGAAGCTTTCTTT
- | TRBJ2-7 | TRBV7-2 | many | CASSHRSYEQYF | TGTGCCAGCAGCCACCGCTCCTACGAGCAGTACTTC
- | TRBJ2-1 | TRBV5-8 | many | CASSLASPIGSEQFF | TGTGCCAGCAGCTTGGCCTCCCCCATAGGGAGTGAGCAGTTCTTC
TRBD2 | TRBJ2-3 | TRBV20-1 | - | CSAKRGDTQYF | TGCAGTGCTAAGCGGGGGGATACGCAGTATTTT
- | TRBJ1-3 | TRBV2 | - | CASSNGLAGSQETIYF | TGTGCCAGCAGTAATGGACTAGCGGGGTCCCAAGAGACCATATATTTT
- | TRBJ1-2 | TRBV28 | - | CASAGGGLDYGYTF | TGTGCCAGCGCCGGGGGGGGGCTGGACTATGGCTACACCTTC
- | TRBJ2-7 | TRBV5-4 | once | CASGSWSAGPPGYEQYF | TGTGCCAGCGGCTCCTGGTCGGCGGGGCCACCGGGGTACGAGCAGTACTTC
- | TRBJ1-2 | TRBV7-2 | - | CASSLGVPTGRYGYTF | TGTGCCAGCAGCTTAGGGGTACCCACAGGTCGTTATGGCTACACCTTC
- | TRBJ1-2 | TRBV7-2 | many | CASSLGGVDGYTF | TGTGCCAGCAGCTTGGGAGGGGTCGACGGCTACACCTTC
TRBD1 | TRBJ1-3 | TRBV7-2 | once | CASSIYRDRGGYGYTIYF | TGTGCCAGCAGCATATACCGGGACAGGGGAGGCTATGGCTACACCATATATTTT
- | TRBJ2-1 | TRBV29-1 | medium-sized | CSVRPFRQGNEQFF | TGCAGCGTTAGACCGTTCCGGCAGGGGAATGAGCAGTTCTTC
- | TRBJ1-6 | TRBV2 | many | CASSLNGGISPLHF | TGTGCCAGCAGTTTAAATGGGGGGATTTCACCCCTCCACTTT
- | TRBJ1-6 | TRBV6-2/TRBV6-3 | many | CASSYSLAGLRNSPLHF | TGTGCCAGCAGTTACTCCCTAGCTGGGCTCAGGAATTCACCCCTCCACTTT
TRBD2 | TRBJ2-7 | TRBV11-2 | many | CASSSGTSPLWTDEQYF | TGTGCCAGCAGCTCTGGGACTAGCCCCTTATGGACCGACGAGCAGTACTTC
- | TRBJ2-7 | TRBV7-2 | - | CASTPGWSYEQYF | TGTGCCAGCACCCCCGGATGGTCCTACGAGCAGTACTTC
TRBD2 | TRBJ2-7 | TRBV7-9 | many | CASSLRPSGSGSEQYF | TGTGCCAGCAGCTTAAGGCCTAGCGGGAGTGGTAGCGAGCAGTACTTC
- | TRBJ2-6 | TRBV12-3/TRBV12-4 | - | CASSPDGRGTSGANVLTF | TGTGCCAGCAGCCCAGATGGTAGGGGAACTAGCGGGGCCAACGTCCTGACTTTC
- | TRBJ1-1 | TRBV20-1 | few | CSAPTAQFMTTEAFF | TGCAGTGCTCCTACAGCACAGTTCATGACCACTGAAGCTTTCTTT
- | TRBJ2-5 | TRBV29-1 | - | CSVGFGTGFQETQYF | TGCAGCGTTGGGTTCGGAACAGGGTTTCAAGAGACCCAGTACTTC
TRBD2 | TRBJ2-3 | TRBV29-1 | many | CTTLGLAGGGTQYF | TGCACCACTTTGGGACTAGCGGGAGGGGGTACGCAGTATTTT